A selection of T cell receptor beta chains follows, all from one sample in a study of identifying expanded T cells in peripheral blood. Repertoires were generated with immunoSEQ multiplex PCR, while TCRdb's copy carries only in-frame clones and drops some. Altogether around 130,000 clones are present, approximately 86% being singletons, with the ten largest covering more than 7%. Sequencing was done on a sample of blood. The receptor source for this set is a person aged 18 to 75 in good health. Each CDR3 is given with its conserved first and last residue. D genes are given only for firm matches.

TRBV6-1	TRBJ2-7	-	15	TGTGCCAGCAGTAGAGAGACAGCTCTCTCCTACGAGCAGTACTTC	CASSRETALSYEQYF
TRBV18	TRBJ2-3	-	15	TGTGCCAGCTCACTCTCTCGACAGAGCACAGATACGCAGTATTTT	CASSLSRQSTDTQYF
TRBV7-6	TRBJ1-3	-	14	TGTGCCAGCAGCCACCAGGGCCCTGGAAACACCATATATTTT	CASSHQGPGNTIYF
TRBV7-2	TRBJ2-2	TRBD2	15	TGTGCCAGCAGCGTTCTAGCGGGGGGCACCGGGGAGCTGTTTTTT	CASSVLAGGTGELFF
TRBV7-6	TRBJ2-3	TRBD1	15	TGTGCCAGCAGCGCGGGACAGGGACGTTCTCATACGCAGTATTTT	CASSAGQGRSHTQYF
TRBV19	TRBJ2-7	TRBD1	14	TGTGCCAGTAGGGGACAGGGGGTAACCTACGAGCAGTACTTC	CASRGQGVTYEQYF
TRBV7-9	TRBJ2-1	-	14	TGTGCCAGCACCGTGGACAGTTTCCACAATGAGCAGTTCTTC	CASTVDSFHNEQFF
TRBV11-2	TRBJ2-5	TRBD2	16	TGTGCCAGCAGCTTTAGGACGGGAGGGTCGTCGGAGACCCAGTACTTC	CASSFRTGGSSETQYF
TRBV5-1	TRBJ2-1	TRBD2	16	TGCGCCAGCAGCATGCCGGGACTAGGAGGTCAAAATGAGCAGTTCTTC	CASSMPGLGGQNEQFF
TRBV14	TRBJ2-1	TRBD1	15	TGTGCCAGCAGCCCGGGACAGGGGGCTAGAAATGAGCAGTTCTTC	CASSPGQGARNEQFF
TRBV5-4	TRBJ2-2	TRBD2	17	TGTGCCAGCAGCTTGGCCGGGCTAGCGGGAGTTGCCGGGGAGCTGTTTTTT	CASSLAGLAGVAGELFF